The clone carrying this T cell receptor beta chain occurred many times. Its antigen is unidentified. The time point was: patch test 2, 6 weeks after DPC sensitization. Treatment meaning: therapeutic diphenylcyclopropenone sensitization with weekly scalp DPC. Whole blood, unfractionated, served as the material for total RNA extraction. The length of the CDR3 is 13 residues. The ends were cut back, 5 bases at V and 0 bases at J, with 6 bases in the middle. Germline lookup yields CDR1 SGHAT and CDR2 FQNNGV. The sample originates from a study of human T cells and chemical hapten exposure. Study at large: How much TCR each sample yielded varied, mostly because pooled library volumes differed slightly. Points from the study as a whole: The donors suffered from alopecia, so their immune response may not match that of healthy people.

MiXCR was run by TCRdb on the RACE reads, yielding one entry per CDR3 protein. In the table there are about 140,000 distinct CDR3 sequences, 12% of which are singletons. This sample comprised whole blood, obtained in connection with sensitization to the hapten diphenylcyclopropenone (DPC). The source is a woman between 50 and 59 years old with alopecia areata. Some clones in this sample may be carry-over from other donors' samples. The genes are TRBV11-2 and TRBJ2-3; D gene ambiguous. The CDR3 here is CASSPASTDTQYF. CDR3 coding DNA: TGTGCCAGCAGCCCAGCTAGCACAGATACGCAGTATTTT.